The entry that follows covers one TCR beta chain sequence. The antigen is undetermined. The data are from a study of beta chain features in type 1 diabetes. Findings and limits, study-wide: At VDJ recombination sites, type 1 diabetes patients had fewer insertions and more deleted nucleotides. For patients, the naive, central memory and Treg TCRB repertoires appeared more alike than for healthy donors. Because the template was cDNA, high-expressing cells might be over-represented.

As every portion of the isolated RNA was reverse transcribed, the sequencing read expressed TCRB transcripts. The study sequenced naive, central memory and regulatory T cell samples to an average of about 3.5 million reads. Sequencing was performed with immunoSEQ multiplex PCR; in TCRdb, only in-frame clones are kept and a portion is missing. The sample lists over 300,000 clones, around 8% occurring once. Germline CDR1 and CDR2: MNHEY and SVGAGI. The V end lost 5 bases, the J end lost 4 bases, and 7 bases lay between the germline ends. The CDR3 is 12 amino acids. This chain joins TRBV6-5 and TRBJ2-3, with no clear D. This sequence was found in a woman under 30 in good health. The sequencing sample was made of central memory CD4+ T cells from blood. As DNA, the CDR3 is TGTGCCAGCAGTGATCGCCCAGATACGCAGTATTTT. This sequence encodes CASSDRPDTQYF.